This T cell receptor beta chain was captured by sequencing in a study of quantifying T cell responses using KT2 cells. In the study overall: cDNA was made from DNase-treated RNA using alpha and beta constant primers. The second PCR was a qPCR stopped at a predetermined fluorescence threshold.

The CDR3 has 16 residues. CDR1 and CDR2 (germline): DFQATT, SNEGSKA (reference sequence). With V trimmed by 5 bases and J by 1 base, 10 bases remained unmatched. A single-stranded UMI oligo with SP2 sequence was ligated to cDNA 3' ends. First-round PCR used around 4 cycles and beta primers RC1.1 and RC1.2 covering TRBC1 and TRBC2. TCRdb called the UMI-ligation and nested PCR reads again in MiXCR, with one record for every CDR3 protein. The table lists approximately 57,000 distinct CDR3 sequences, approximately 13% of them singletons. The sample holds many counts of this clonotype. Its cognate antigen is unknown. The sample is PBMC spiked with counted cells of clone KT2. Study-wide findings and caveats: Counts of KT2 alpha and beta sequences rose linearly with the number of KT2 cells added.

The chain links TRBV20-1 to TRBJ2-3; 9 positions agree with TRBD2. Material: PBMCs spiked with cells of the T cell clone KT2. This TCR derives from a human donor. DNA for the CDR3: TGCAGTGCTCCCCAGGGGTTAGCGGGGGGCACAGATACGCAGTATTTT. Amino acids: CSAPQGLAGGTDTQYF.